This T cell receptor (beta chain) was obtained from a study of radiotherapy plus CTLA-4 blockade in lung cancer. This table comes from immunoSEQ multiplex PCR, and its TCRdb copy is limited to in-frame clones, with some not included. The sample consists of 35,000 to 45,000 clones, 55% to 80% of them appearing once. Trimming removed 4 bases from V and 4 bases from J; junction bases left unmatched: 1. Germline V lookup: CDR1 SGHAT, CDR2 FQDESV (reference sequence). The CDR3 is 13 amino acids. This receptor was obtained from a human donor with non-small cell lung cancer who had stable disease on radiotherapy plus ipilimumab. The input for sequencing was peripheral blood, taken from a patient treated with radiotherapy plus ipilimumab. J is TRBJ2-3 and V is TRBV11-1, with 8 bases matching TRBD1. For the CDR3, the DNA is TGTGCCAGCAGCTGGGACAGGCCAGATACGCAGTATTTT. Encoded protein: CASSWDRPDTQYF. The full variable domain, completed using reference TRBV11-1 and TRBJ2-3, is EAEVAQSPRYKITEKSQAVAFWCDPISGHATLYWYRQILGQGPELLVQFQDESVVDDSQLPKDRFSAERLKGVDSTLKIQPAELGDSAMYLCASSWDRPDTQYFGPGTRLTVL.